This TCR beta chain stems from a study of blood T cell repertoires in COVID-19. Libraries were prepared by immunoSEQ multiplex PCR; TCRdb keeps only in-frame clonotypes and omits some of them. Among 150,000 to 200,000 clones listed, approximately 80% were seen once. The V gene's germline CDR1 is SGDLS and CDR2 YYNGEE. The length of the CDR3 is 16 residues. Losses at the gene ends were 4 bases for V and 4 bases for J; bases not matched to a gene: 10. The sequence derives from a man aged 45-60 years who had recovered from COVID-19. The chain recombines TRBV9 with TRBJ2-2; TRBD1 matches at 7 bases. Sequences were obtained from PBMCs or T cells enriched from blood (not recorded which). CDR3 DNA sequence: TGTGCCAGCAGCCCCCGACAGGGTCCGGGCACCGGGGAGCTGTTTTTT. It yields the protein CASSPRQGPGTGELFF.